These 27 T cell receptor beta chains originate from one sample sequenced in a study of OX40 agonist ivuxolimab in advanced cancers. Sequencing used immunoSEQ multiplex PCR; TCRdb keeps in-frame clones, though not all of them. This sample carries 10,000 to 15,000 clones, 75% to 95% of them seen once, and the ten largest clones take around 75%. This sample comprised CD4+ or CD8+ T cells sorted from blood, obtained in a trial of the OX40 agonist ivuxolimab. The receptors were gathered from an adult with an advanced solid tumor such as melanoma, head and neck, liver or kidney cancer.

The chain is built from TRBV6-5 and TRBJ2-3; D gene uncertain. Trimming removed 2 bases at V and 5 bases at J, with 17 bases between. The CDR3 runs to 16 residues. Germline CDR1 is MNHEY and CDR2 is SVGAGI. CDR3: CASSYTAPEWQDTQYF. In DNA form, the CDR3 reads TGTGCCAGCAGTTACACGGCCCCTGAGTGGCAAGATACGCAGTATTTT.

The rearrangement joins TRBV4-3 to TRBJ1-2; TRBD1 is a possible D gene (6 bases). Trimming pared 1 base from V and 4 bases from J, leaving 19 bases between. Per the germline V gene, CDR1 is LGHNA and CDR2 is YSLEER. The CDR3 sequence is 17 residues long. CDR3 in amino acids: CASSQVFAGEYCYGYTF. In DNA, the CDR3 is TGCGCCAGCAGCCAAGTGTTCGCAGGGGAGTATTGCTATGGCTACACCTTC.

The chain is built from TRBV20-1 and TRBJ2-7; D possibly corresponds to TRBD2 (6 bases). Germline CDR1 reads DFQATT; CDR2 reads SNEGSKA (reference sequence). The CDR3 covers 11 residues. Trimming removed 3 bases at V and 4 bases at J, with 7 bases between. The CDR3 bases are TGCAGTGCTAGCGGAGGGTACGAGCAGTACTTC. This translates into CSASGGYEQYF.

This sequence joins TRBV4-1 and TRBJ1-3; no firm D call. CDR1 is MGHRA, CDR2 YSYEKL, per germline. CDR3 length: 15 residues. Deletions cut 1 base from V and 0 bases from J, with 7 bases between. CDR3 nucleotides: TGCGCCAGCAGCCAAGGGGCCGTCTCTGGAAACACCATATATTTT. Its translation is CASSQGAVSGNTIYF.

V usage is TRBV7-2 and J usage is TRBJ2-7; 8 bases fit TRBD2. The CDR3 is 19 amino acids. Germline CDR1 reads SGHTA; CDR2 reads FQGNSA. After removal of 0 bases from V and 0 bases from J, the junction contained 13 bases not matched to a gene. CDR3 nucleotides: TGTGCCAGCAGCTTAGCGCGAGGGCTAGCGGGCCTTAGCTCCTACGAGCAGTACTTC. The encoded protein is CASSLARGLAGLSSYEQYF.

This CDR3 reads CAWIGQGGNTGELFF. The CDR3 DNA follows: TGTGCCTGGATCGGACAGGGAGGGAACACCGGGGAGCTGTTTTTT. The chain carries TRBV30 and TRBJ2-2, with TRBD1 identical over 8 bases. The CDR3 is 15 residues long. The ends lost 4 bases at V and 1 base at J; junction bases unmatched: 5. Germline CDR1 is GTSNPN and CDR2 is SVGIG (reference sequence).

V gene TRBV7-2 combines with J gene TRBJ2-7; D is uncertain. V was trimmed by 5 bases and J by 6 bases, leaving 8 bases between them. The CDR3 extends over 11 amino acids. Germline CDR1 and CDR2: SGHTA and FQGNSA. CDR3 DNA: TGTGCCAGCAGCAAGAGGTTCGAGCAGTACTTC. It encodes CASSKRFEQYF.

V usage is TRBV2 and J usage is TRBJ2-3; 7 bases are a match to TRBD2. There are 17 residues in the CDR3. Germline-derived CDR1 and CDR2 are SNHLY and FYNNEI. The ends lost 3 bases at V and 0 bases at J; junction bases unmatched: 9. The CDR3 bases are TGTGCCAGCAGTGACGATTCCGGCGGGAGTAGCACAGATACGCAGTATTTT. This gives the protein CASSDDSGGSSTDTQYF.

This sequence joins TRBV7-9 and TRBJ2-1, with D unclear. CDR3 size: 13 residues. Trimming left V 3 bases short and J 8 bases short, with 11 bases between. Germline CDR1 reads SEHNR; CDR2 reads FQNEAQ (reference sequence). The CDR3 spells CASSFPDVDEQFF. The CDR3 DNA reads as TGTGCCAGCAGCTTCCCGGACGTGGATGAGCAGTTCTTC.

The genes are TRBV19 and TRBJ1-5; 9 bases match TRBD1. In germline, CDR1 is LNHDA, CDR2 SQIVND (reference sequence). The CDR3 is 17 amino acids. V was clipped by 3 bases and J by 3 bases; unmatched bases: 9. CDR3 in DNA: TGTGCCAGTAGTATCTTCATACAGGGGGCTCTCAATCAGCCCCAGCATTTT. It yields the protein CASSIFIQGALNQPQHF.

Turning to this clone: Its ends do not fully match the called genes, so a read error is possible. The chain combines TRBV5-1 with TRBJ2-1; D call uncertain. The CDR3 is made up of 12 amino acids. Germline V gives CDR1 SGHRS, CDR2 YFSETQ. CDR3 sequence (DNA): TGCGCCAGCAGATTGGTGGTTAATGAGCAGTTCTTC. Its protein product is CASRLVVNEQFF.

The chain uses TRBV15 and TRBJ2-1; D remains ambiguous. Germline lookup yields CDR1 LNHNV and CDR2 YYDKDF (reference sequence). This CDR3 comprises 14 residues. The V end was cut by 3 bases, the J end by 3 bases, with 9 bases between. The chain's CDR3 is CATSSFLGYNEQFF. For the CDR3, the DNA is TGTGCCACCAGCAGCTTCCTAGGCTACAATGAGCAGTTCTTC.

The chain employs TRBV21-1 and TRBJ2-7; the DNA was not compared with TRBD2, the D call given in the table. TRBV21-1 is an annotated pseudogene. The CDR3 contains 17 residues. CDR3 sequence: CASSKYDSGGACYEQYF. In nucleotides, the CDR3 is TGTGCCAGCAGCAAATATGATAGCGGGGGGGCTTGCTACGAGCAGTACTTC.

This sequence joins TRBV19 and TRBJ2-7, with D possibly being TRBD2 (6 bases). The CDR3 is 14 amino acids. The V end lost 5 bases, the J end lost 0 bases, and 11 bases lay between the germline ends. Germline-derived CDR1 and CDR2 are LNHDA and SQIVND (reference sequence). The CDR3: CASSRGGFSYEQYF. The DNA for the CDR3 is TGTGCCAGTAGTCGAGGAGGGTTCTCCTACGAGCAGTACTTC.

The V and J genes are TRBV27 and TRBJ2-3; the match to TRBD2 covers 7 bases. From germline, CDR1 is MNHEY and CDR2 SMNVEV (reference sequence). V dropped 1 base and J dropped 2; count of bases not matched to a gene: 6. The CDR3 contains 16 residues. The CDR3 spells CASSLYGGTNTDTQYF. The CDR3 DNA sequence: TGTGCCAGCAGTTTATACGGCGGGACTAACACAGATACGCAGTATTTT.

The chain recombines TRBV7-3 with TRBJ2-2, with D possibly matching TRBD1 (6 bases). This CDR3 contains 12 residues. V was pared by 5 bases and J by 13 bases, with 14 bases between. Looked up from germline, CDR1 is SGHTA and CDR2 is FQGTGA. The CDR3 spells CASSLQGRGLFF. CDR3 nucleotide sequence: TGTGCCAGCAGCCTACAGGGAAGGGGGCTGTTTTTT.

This chain uses TRBV30 with TRBJ1-6, with 7 bases that match TRBD1. The V and J ends lost 3 bases and 7 bases, in that order; junction bases with no gene match: 3. The CDR3 runs 13 residues. Germline values: CDR1 GTSNPN, CDR2 SVGIG (reference sequence). The CDR3 spells CAWSGTANSPLHF. CDR3 DNA: TGTGCCTGGAGCGGGACAGCAAATTCACCCCTCCACTTT.

This clone came up a few times. The chain has TRBV18 and TRBJ2-5, with D tentatively TRBD1 or TRBD2 (5 bases each). V was trimmed by 2 bases and J by 4 bases, leaving 11 bases between them. Germline lookup yields CDR1 KGHSH and CDR2 LQKENI. The CDR3 loop spans 14 amino acids. CDR3 coding DNA: TGTGCCAGCTCACCAGAGGGGCTGCGAGAGACCCAGTACTTC. It codes for CASSPEGLRETQYF.

V is TRBV9 and J is TRBJ1-2; D call uncertain. The CDR3 has 13 amino acids. In germline, CDR1 is SGDLS, CDR2 YYNGEE. V was trimmed by 0 bases and J by 4 bases, leaving 7 bases between them. The CDR3 region is CASSVGGFYGYTF. The CDR3 bases are TGTGCCAGCAGCGTAGGGGGATTCTATGGCTACACCTTC.

This clone was counted a single time. This rearrangement joins TRBV25-1 to TRBJ2-7, with TRBD1 matching 8 bases. Germline V gene data show CDR1 as MGHDK and CDR2 as SYGVNS. The V gene end was trimmed by 9 bases and the J gene end by 1 base; junction bases not matched to a gene: 11. The CDR3 totals 15 residues. The DNA of the CDR3 is TGTGCCAGATTCAATTGGCGGGACAGGTCCTACGAGCAGTACTTC. Translating gives CARFNWRDRSYEQYF.

The chain links TRBV4-1 to TRBJ2-7; D may be TRBD2 (5 bases). Germline values: CDR1 MGHRA, CDR2 YSYEKL. The CDR3 totals 14 residues. V dropped 0 bases and J dropped 2 bases, with 8 bases sitting between them. CDR3 residues: CASSQDQRPYEQYF. The CDR3, as DNA: TGCGCCAGCAGCCAAGATCAGCGGCCCTACGAGCAGTACTTC.

This chain joins TRBV7-2 and TRBJ2-7, with D possibly being TRBD1 (5 bases). In germline, CDR1 is SGHTA, CDR2 FQGNSA. The CDR3 totals 14 residues. V gave up 3 bases and J gave up 4 bases, with 13 bases separating them. The CDR3 region is CASSLALGAYEQYF. For the CDR3, the DNA is TGTGCCAGCAGCTTGGCTCTAGGGGCATACGAGCAGTACTTC.

This clone was recorded only once. V and J are TRBV5-1 and TRBJ2-7; possibly TRBD2 for D (6 bases). This CDR3 spans 16 amino acids. Trimming removed 2 bases from V and 0 bases from J, with 15 bases in between. Germline loops: CDR1 SGHRS, CDR2 YFSETQ. The CDR3 sequence is CASSFWAGPSSYEQYF. CDR3 sequence (DNA): TGCGCCAGCAGCTTTTGGGCGGGACCTAGCTCCTACGAGCAGTACTTC.

This chain connects TRBV18 to TRBJ2-5; TRBD1 aligns across 10 bases. The CDR3 covers 15 residues. The ends lost 4 bases at V and 5 bases at J; junction bases unmatched: 7. Germline CDR1 and CDR2: KGHSH and LQKENI. CDR3 bases: TGTGCCAGCTCACTCGGACAGGGGGTGACGGAGACCCAGTACTTC. It encodes CASSLGQGVTETQYF. Complete variable domain (other parts from reference TRBV18 and TRBJ2-5): NAGVMQNPRHLVRRRGQEARLRCSPMKGHSHVYWYRQLPEEGLKFMVYLQKENIIDESGMPKERFSAEFPKEGPSILRIQQVVRGDSAAYFCASSLGQGVTETQYFGPGTRLLVL.

The chain combines TRBV10-3 with TRBJ2-7, with a weak D call TRBD2 (6 bases). This CDR3 has 16 residues. Trimming cost V 6 bases and J 4 bases, with 22 bases left between them. Germline V lookup: CDR1 ENHRY, CDR2 SYGVKD. The CDR3: CAISLGAGTEGYEQYF. The CDR3 DNA reads TGTGCCATCAGCCTCGGGGCAGGGACTGAGGGGTACGAGCAGTACTTC.

V and J are TRBV25-1 and TRBJ2-3, with D perhaps TRBD2 (5 bases). The CDR3 contains 13 residues. V lost 5 bases to trimming and J lost 6 bases, with 12 bases between them. Germline CDR1 reads MGHDK; CDR2 reads SYGVNS. The chain's CDR3 is CASSRLALDTQYF. DNA for the CDR3: TGTGCCAGCAGTAGATTAGCGTTGGATACGCAGTATTTT.

The chain couples TRBV4-1 to TRBJ2-1; D gene unclear. Germline-derived CDR1 and CDR2 are MGHRA and YSYEKL. The CDR3 is 13 residues long. The V gene lost 0 bases and the J gene lost 5 bases, with 5 bases spanning the gap. In DNA form, the CDR3 reads TGCGCCAGCAGCCAAGATCCCCACAATGAGCAGTTCTTC. This encodes CASSQDPHNEQFF.